These 23 T cell receptor beta chains originate from one sample sequenced in a study of cytotoxic CD8 clonotypes in ibrutinib-treated CLL. The repertoire was sequenced with immunoSEQ multiplex PCR; TCRdb's copy has only in-frame clones and lacks some. The sample includes some 25,000 clones, around 69% of them seen just once. The sequencing used PBMCs, collected at disease progression, from a patient treated with ibrutinib. These receptors were collected from a human donor with chronic lymphocytic leukemia.

This clone occurred a few times. CDR3 nucleotide sequence: TGCGCCAGCAGCCGAGAGGGAGGCGAAGAGACCCAGTACTTC. Translation: CASSREGGEETQYF. The V gene is TRBV5-1, the J gene TRBJ2-5; weak D call: TRBD2 (6 bases). V lost 4 bases and J 3 bases, leaving 13 bases between the germline ends. Germline lookup yields CDR1 SGHRS and CDR2 YFSETQ. The CDR3 spans 14 residues.

The chain links TRBV9 to TRBJ2-2; a weak D match, TRBD2 (5 bases). In germline, CDR1 is SGDLS, CDR2 YYNGEE. The CDR3 loop spans 13 amino acids. V lost 0 bases to trimming and J lost 7 bases, with 7 bases between them. This chain's CDR3 is CASSVAGGGELFF. The CDR3 DNA reads as TGTGCCAGCAGCGTAGCTGGAGGCGGGGAGCTGTTTTTT.

This sequence joins TRBV6-1 and TRBJ1-2; D might be TRBD1 (5 bases). Between the trimmed V and J ends, which lost 7 bases and 2 bases, there was a span of 17 bases. From germline, CDR1 is MNHNS and CDR2 SASEGT. The CDR3 is 15 amino acids. The CDR3, as DNA: TGTGCCAGCATCGAATACGAGGGGCGCAACTATGGCTACACCTTC. Amino acids: CASIEYEGRNYGYTF.

This chain connects TRBV5-4 to TRBJ2-3; D gene uncertain. The germline V gene encodes CDR1 SGHNT and CDR2 YYREEE (reference sequence). The CDR3 sequence is 15 residues long. V gave up 7 bases and J gave up 0 bases, with 15 bases separating them. The CDR3 DNA reads as TGTGCCAGCGCCAAAGGCCGTGCTAGCACAGATACGCAGTATTTT. Encoded protein: CASAKGRASTDTQYF.

The chain has TRBV9 and TRBJ2-3, with D perhaps matching TRBD2 (6 bases). Germline V lookup: CDR1 SGDLS, CDR2 YYNGEE. The CDR3 sequence is 16 residues long. Between the trimmed V and J ends, which lost 4 bases and 9 bases, there was a span of 24 bases. The CDR3 bases are TGTGCCAGCAGCTCCGACTACCCCGGAGGGAAAGAAACGCAGTATTTT. Translation: CASSSDYPGGKETQYF. Together with reference TRBV9 and TRBJ2-3, the CDR3 gives the full variable domain: DSGVTQTPKHLITATGQRVTLRCSPRSGDLSVYWYQQSLDQGLQFLIQYYNGEERAKGNILERFSAQQFPDLHSELNLSSLELGDSALYFCASSSDYPGGKETQYFGPGTRLTVL.

The genes are TRBV5-1 and TRBJ2-5; 9 nucleotides line up with TRBD2. Germline lookup yields CDR1 SGHRS and CDR2 YFSETQ. V lost 0 bases and J lost 5; bases outside the gene matches: 2. There are 14 residues in the CDR3. CDR3: CASSLDGTSETQYF. The CDR3 DNA reads TGCGCCAGCAGCTTGGACGGGACTAGCGAGACCCAGTACTTC.

The gene calls are TRBV9 and TRBJ2-7; D is ambiguous. The V gene's germline CDR1 is SGDLS and CDR2 YYNGEE. Deletions cut 4 bases from V and 6 bases from J, with 14 bases between. The CDR3 has 13 residues. This CDR3 is CASSRDWVGEQYF. Written as DNA, the CDR3 is TGTGCCAGCAGCAGGGATTGGGTAGGCGAGCAGTACTTC.

The chain joins TRBV13 to TRBJ1-1, with 9 bases matching TRBD1. J was trimmed by 6 bases and V by 9 bases; bases with no gene match: 14. The CDR3 has 15 residues. Looked up from germline, CDR1 is PRHDT and CDR2 is FYEKMQ (reference sequence). The CDR3 sequence is CASLTSGTGSAEAFF. CDR3 in DNA: TGTGCCAGTTTGACCTCCGGGACAGGGAGCGCTGAAGCTTTCTTT.

This clone showed up many times. The chain couples TRBV6-5 to TRBJ2-2; TRBD1 might be the D (6 bases). Germline CDR1 is MNHEY and CDR2 is SVGAGI. V gave up 6 bases and J gave up 4 bases, with 12 bases separating them. The CDR3 contains 14 residues. CDR3 residues: CASSPTGTTGELFF. The CDR3 DNA reads TGTGCCAGCAGCCCTACAGGGACCACCGGGGAGCTGTTTTTT.

The V call is TRBV27, the J call TRBJ1-2; 7 bases fit TRBD1. Unmatched junction bases numbered 7, after V lost 5 bases and J lost 4 bases. This CDR3 comprises 14 residues. Germline V CDR1 and CDR2: MNHEY, SMNVEV (reference sequence). The DNA for the CDR3 is TGTGCCAGCAGTAAAGGGGGCGCGGGCTATGGCTACACCTTC. The encoded protein is CASSKGGAGYGYTF.

This chain uses TRBV6-5 with TRBJ1-1, with 8 bases aligning to TRBD1. There are 14 residues in the CDR3. Germline trimming cut 5 bases from V and 5 bases from J; bases unmatched to any gene: 7. Germline CDR1 and CDR2: MNHEY and SVGAGI. CDR3 nucleotides: TGTGCCAGCAGTGCAGGGGGCGTAGGGACTGAAGCTTTCTTT. Translated, it gives CASSAGGVGTEAFF.

The chain recombines TRBV2 with TRBJ2-7, with TRBD2 matching 13 bases. This CDR3 region has 17 residues. With 2 bases clipped from V and 9 bases from J, the junction kept 13 bases outside the gene matches. CDR1 SNHLY and CDR2 FYNNEI come from the germline V gene. CDR3 sequence: CASSEPGRTSGGQGQYF. The DNA of the CDR3 is TGTGCCAGCAGTGAACCTGGGCGGACTAGCGGGGGACAGGGGCAGTACTTC. Drawing the rest from reference TRBV2 and TRBJ2-7, the complete variable domain is EPEVTQTPSHQVTQMGQEVILRCVPISNHLYFYWYRQILGQKVEFLVSFYNNEISEKSEIFDDQFSVERPDGSNFTLKIRSTKLEDSAMYFCASSEPGRTSGGQGQYFGPGTRLTVT.

The V gene is TRBV7-8, the J gene TRBJ1-5, with D perhaps TRBD1 (5 bases). Trimming shortened V by 7 bases and J by 0 bases, and 19 bases separated the two germline ends. The CDR3 contains 17 residues. Germline-derived CDR1 and CDR2 are SGHVS and FQNEAQ. The CDR3 coding sequence is TGTGCCAGCACCCCTGAGGGGATAGGGTCTAGCAATCAGCCCCAGCATTTT. Translation: CASTPEGIGSSNQPQHF.

The chain uses TRBV27 and TRBJ1-2; possible D gene TRBD1, 6 bases. CDR1 and CDR2 from the germline V gene are MNHEY and SMNVEV (reference sequence). V dropped 3 bases and J dropped 7 bases, with 12 bases sitting between them. The CDR3 contains 13 residues. The CDR3 sequence is CASSFYREGGYTF. CDR3 sequence (DNA): TGTGCCAGCAGTTTCTACAGGGAGGGTGGCTACACCTTC.

The chain joins TRBV19 to TRBJ2-5; D gene ambiguous. Per the germline V gene, CDR1 is LNHDA and CDR2 is SQIVND (reference sequence). The ends were cut back, 5 bases at V and 5 bases at J, with 15 bases in the middle. The CDR3 has 14 amino acids. The CDR3 nucleotides are TGTGCCAGTAGTGTAACCTCTTCATGGGAGACCCAGTACTTC. This encodes CASSVTSSWETQYF.

V usage is TRBV9 and J usage is TRBJ2-1; D tentatively reads TRBD1 or TRBD2 (5 bases each). Between the trimmed V and J ends, which lost 0 bases and 0 bases, there was a span of 7 bases. The CDR3 consists of 15 residues. In germline, CDR1 is SGDLS, CDR2 YYNGEE. In nucleotides, the CDR3 is TGTGCCAGCAGCGTAGGTGGGACCTCCTACAATGAGCAGTTCTTC. Translating gives CASSVGGTSYNEQFF.

CDR3 loop: CASSPRGGHSGYTF. CDR3 coding DNA: TGCGCCAGCAGCCCCAGAGGGGGGCATAGTGGCTACACCTTC. The chain joins TRBV5-1 to TRBJ1-2; tentatively, D is TRBD1 (6 bases). The CDR3 is 14 amino acids. Germline V gene sequence: CDR1 SGHRS, CDR2 YFSETQ. V lost 4 bases, J lost 7 bases, and 17 bases lay in between.

CDR3 in amino acids: CASSARLADTQYF. The DNA of the CDR3 is TGTGCCAGCAGCGCCCGGTTGGCAGATACGCAGTATTTT. This chain links TRBV11-3 with TRBJ2-3; D ambiguous. The V gene lost 5 bases and the J gene lost 4 bases, with 10 bases spanning the gap. Per germline, CDR1 SGHNT and CDR2 YENEEA. The CDR3 runs to 13 residues.

The V and J genes are TRBV7-3 and TRBJ2-2, with 8 bases aligning to TRBD2. CDR1 and CDR2 from the germline V gene are SGHTA and FQGTGA. The V gene end was trimmed by 2 bases and the J gene end by 3 bases; junction bases not matched to a gene: 8. This CDR3 has 17 residues. CDR3 region: CASSLPQRGSDTGELFF. CDR3 DNA: TGTGCCAGCAGCTTACCCCAGCGGGGGAGCGACACCGGGGAGCTGTTTTTT. The entire variable domain, with the rest obtained from reference TRBV7-3 and TRBJ2-2, is as follows: GAGVSQTPSNKVTEKGKYVELRCDPISGHTALYWYRQSLGQGPEFLIYFQGTGAADDSGLPNDRFFAVRPEGSVSTLKIQRTERGDSAVYLCASSLPQRGSDTGELFFGEGSRLTVL.

In DNA, the CDR3 is TGTGCCAGTAGGAGGAGGGCTCAGAACACTGAAGCTTTCTTT. Residues: CASRRRAQNTEAFF. The J gene is TRBJ1-1, the V gene TRBV19; no reliable D call. Germline V CDR1 and CDR2: LNHDA, SQIVND (reference sequence). V shed 6 bases and J shed 1 base, with 12 bases lying between them. The CDR3 length is 14 residues.

The V gene is TRBV2, the J gene TRBJ2-3; perhaps TRBD2 as D (6 bases). Germline V gives CDR1 SNHLY, CDR2 FYNNEI. The CDR3 loop spans 13 amino acids. V was pared by 6 bases and J by 3 bases, with 10 bases between. In DNA, the CDR3 is TGTGCCAGCAGACCGGGACTTACAGATACGCAGTATTTT. Translating it yields CASRPGLTDTQYF. The entire variable domain, with the rest obtained from reference TRBV2 and TRBJ2-3, is as follows: EPEVTQTPSHQVTQMGQEVILRCVPISNHLYFYWYRQILGQKVEFLVSFYNNEISEKSEIFDDQFSVERPDGSNFTLKIRSTKLEDSAMYFCASRPGLTDTQYFGPGTRLTVL.

This clone occurred once. The chain carries TRBV27 and TRBJ2-5, with D tentatively TRBD1 (5 bases). The V and J ends lost 2 bases and 7 bases respectively, with 14 bases between them. The germline V gene encodes CDR1 MNHEY and CDR2 SMNVEV (reference sequence). The CDR3 has 14 amino acids. The CDR3 nucleotides are TGTGCCAGCAGTTTAAATGGAATCAGGGTGACCCAGTACTTC. The encoded protein is CASSLNGIRVTQYF.

The chain uses TRBV11-2 and TRBJ2-2, with 10 bases lining up with TRBD2. V was pared by 5 bases and J by 6 bases, with 9 bases of the junction left unmatched. The CDR3 consists of 16 residues. From germline, CDR1 is SGHAT and CDR2 FQNNGV. The CDR3 protein is CASSPALAGGAGELFF. In DNA, the CDR3 is TGTGCCAGCAGCCCCGCGTTAGCGGGGGGAGCCGGGGAGCTGTTTTTT.